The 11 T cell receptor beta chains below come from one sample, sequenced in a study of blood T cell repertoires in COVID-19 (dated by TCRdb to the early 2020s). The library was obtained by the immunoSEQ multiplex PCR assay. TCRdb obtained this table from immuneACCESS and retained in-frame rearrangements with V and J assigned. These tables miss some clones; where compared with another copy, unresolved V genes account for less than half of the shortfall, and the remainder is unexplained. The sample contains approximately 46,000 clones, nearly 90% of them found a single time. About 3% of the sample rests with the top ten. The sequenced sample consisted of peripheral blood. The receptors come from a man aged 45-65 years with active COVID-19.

CDR3 amino acids: CASSSNRSRTKNIQYF. CDR3 in DNA: TGTGCCAGCAGCTCCAATCGCTCGCGAACCAAAAACATTCAGTACTTC. V gene TRBV7-9 combines with J gene TRBJ2-4; no clear D gene. Deletions cut 4 bases from V and 2 bases from J, with 15 bases between. Germline CDR1 is SEHNR and CDR2 is FQNEAQ (reference sequence). This CDR3 region has 16 residues. The variable domain in full, completed from reference TRBV7-9 and TRBJ2-4, reads DTGVSQNPRHKITKRGQNVTFRCDPISEHNRLYWYRQTLGQGPEFLTYFQNEAQLEKSRLLSDRFSAERPKGSFSTLEIQRTEQGDSAMYLCASSSNRSRTKNIQYFGAGTRLSVL.

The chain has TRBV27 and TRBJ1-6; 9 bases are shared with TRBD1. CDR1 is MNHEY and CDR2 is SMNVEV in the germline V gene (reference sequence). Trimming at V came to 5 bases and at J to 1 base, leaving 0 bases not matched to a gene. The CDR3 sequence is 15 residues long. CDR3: CASSGQGSYNSPLHF. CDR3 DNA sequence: TGTGCCAGCAGTGGACAGGGGTCCTATAATTCACCCCTCCACTTT.

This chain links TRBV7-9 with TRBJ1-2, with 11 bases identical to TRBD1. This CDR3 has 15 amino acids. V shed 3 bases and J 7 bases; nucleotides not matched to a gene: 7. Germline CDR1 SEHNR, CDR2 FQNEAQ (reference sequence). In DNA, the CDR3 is TGTGCCAGCAGCTTGGGGGACAGGGGGACGCGTGGCTACACCTTC. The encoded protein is CASSLGDRGTRGYTF. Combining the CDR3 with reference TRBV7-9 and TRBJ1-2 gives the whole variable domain DTGVSQNPRHKITKRGQNVTFRCDPISEHNRLYWYRQTLGQGPEFLTYFQNEAQLEKSRLLSDRFSAERPKGSFSTLEIQRTEQGDSAMYLCASSLGDRGTRGYTFGSGTRLTVV.

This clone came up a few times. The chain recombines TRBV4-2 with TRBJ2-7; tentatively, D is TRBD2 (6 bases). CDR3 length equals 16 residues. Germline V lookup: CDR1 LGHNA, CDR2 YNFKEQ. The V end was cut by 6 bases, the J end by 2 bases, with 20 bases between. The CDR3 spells CASRREPGLFPYEQYF. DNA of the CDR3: TGTGCCAGCAGAAGAGAACCGGGACTTTTTCCCTACGAGCAGTACTTC.

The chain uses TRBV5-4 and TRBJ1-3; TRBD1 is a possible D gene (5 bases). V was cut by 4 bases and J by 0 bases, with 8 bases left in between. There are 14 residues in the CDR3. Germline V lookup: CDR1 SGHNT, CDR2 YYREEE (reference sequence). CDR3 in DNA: TGTGCCAGCAGCCGGGGGACCTCTGGAAACACCATATATTTT. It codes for CASSRGTSGNTIYF.

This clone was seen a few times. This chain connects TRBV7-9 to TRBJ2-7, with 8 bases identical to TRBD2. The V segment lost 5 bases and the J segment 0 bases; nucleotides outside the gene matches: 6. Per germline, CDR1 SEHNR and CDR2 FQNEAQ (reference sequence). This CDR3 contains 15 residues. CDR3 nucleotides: TGTGCCAGCAGCCCCACTAGCGGCCACTCCTACGAGCAGTACTTC. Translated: CASSPTSGHSYEQYF.

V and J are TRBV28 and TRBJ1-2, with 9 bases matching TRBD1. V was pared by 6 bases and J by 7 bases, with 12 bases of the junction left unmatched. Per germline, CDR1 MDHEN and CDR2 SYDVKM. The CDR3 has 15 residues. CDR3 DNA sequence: TGTGCCAGCAGAGTATCACAGGGGGCATCAGGTGGCTACACCTTC. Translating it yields CASRVSQGASGGYTF.

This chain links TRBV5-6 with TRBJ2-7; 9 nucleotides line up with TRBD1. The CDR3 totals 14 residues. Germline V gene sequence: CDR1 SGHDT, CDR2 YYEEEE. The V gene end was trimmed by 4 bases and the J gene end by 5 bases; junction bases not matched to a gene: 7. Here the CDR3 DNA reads TGTGCCAGCAGCAGAGGACAGGGGCGGGACGAGCAGTACTTC. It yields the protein CASSRGQGRDEQYF.

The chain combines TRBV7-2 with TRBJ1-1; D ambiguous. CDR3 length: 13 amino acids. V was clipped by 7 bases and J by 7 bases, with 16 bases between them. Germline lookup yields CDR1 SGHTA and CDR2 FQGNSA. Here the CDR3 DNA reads TGTGCCAGCAAGCTCTCTGCCCGGGATGAAGCTTTCTTT. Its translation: CASKLSARDEAFF.

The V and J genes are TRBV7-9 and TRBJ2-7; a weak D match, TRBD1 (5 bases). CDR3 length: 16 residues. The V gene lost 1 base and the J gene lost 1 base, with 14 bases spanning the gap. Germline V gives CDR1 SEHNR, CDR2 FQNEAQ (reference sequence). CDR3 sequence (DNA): TGTGCCAGCAGCTTAGAAGTGGGCAAGGGGTCCTACGAGCAGTACTTC. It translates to CASSLEVGKGSYEQYF.

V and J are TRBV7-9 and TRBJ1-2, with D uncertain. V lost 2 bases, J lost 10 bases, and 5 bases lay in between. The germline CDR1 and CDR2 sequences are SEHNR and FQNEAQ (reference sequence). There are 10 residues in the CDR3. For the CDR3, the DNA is TGTGCCAGCAGCTTAATAGACTACACCTTC. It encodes CASSLIDYTF.